One and the same sample provided the 13 T cell receptor beta chains below, sequenced in a study of cytomegalovirus exposure and HLA in healthy donors. PCR amplification relied on 60 Vbeta primers (plus 13 Jbeta primers). Profiling relied on immunoSEQ multiplex PCR, and the TCRdb table lists in-frame clones only, not all of them. Here the sample spans about 170,000 clones, 85% being singletons. The specimen sequenced was PBMCs. These receptors were collected from a boy younger than 10 in good health and CMV-seronegative.

The rearrangement joins TRBV19 to TRBJ1-5; D gene uncertain. Trimming pared 8 bases from V and 5 bases from J, leaving 22 bases between. Germline lookup yields CDR1 LNHDA and CDR2 SQIVND (reference sequence). CDR3 size: 16 residues. CDR3: CASLHAGRGWDQPQHF. For the CDR3, the DNA is TGTGCCAGTCTGCATGCGGGCCGAGGATGGGATCAGCCCCAGCATTTT. The whole variable domain, remainder taken from reference TRBV19 and TRBJ1-5, is DGGITQSPKYLFRKEGQNVTLSCEQNLNHDAMYWYRQDPGQGLRLIYYSQIVNDFQKGDIAEGYSVSREKKESFPLTVTSAQKNPTAFYLCASLHAGRGWDQPQHFGDGTRLSIL.

The chain links TRBV2 to TRBJ1-1; 8 bases map to TRBD1. Per the germline V gene, CDR1 is SNHLY and CDR2 is FYNNEI. V trimming: 6 bases; J trimming: 1 base; junction bases outside the gene matches: 4. The length of the CDR3 is 14 residues. The CDR3, as DNA: TGTGCCAGCAGGACGGGACAGGAGAACACTGAAGCTTTCTTT. Translation: CASRTGQENTEAFF.

This chain joins TRBV28 and TRBJ1-5; no reliable D call. This CDR3 has 14 amino acids. CDR1 and CDR2 from the germline V gene are MDHEN and SYDVKM. Trimming left V 5 bases short and J 4 bases short, with 12 bases between. CDR3 in DNA: TGTGCCAGCAGTCCGTGGACTGTTAATCAGCCCCAGCATTTT. Amino acids: CASSPWTVNQPQHF. The full variable domain, in which reference TRBV28 and TRBJ1-5 provide the parts outside the CDR3, is DVKVTQSSRYLVKRTGEKVFLECVQDMDHENMFWYRQDPGLGLRLIYFSYDVKMKEKGDIPEGYSVSREKKERFSLILESASTNQTSMYLCASSPWTVNQPQHFGDGTRLSIL.

V gene TRBV29-1 combines with J gene TRBJ1-2, with 7 bases fitting TRBD1. Per the germline V gene, CDR1 is SQVTM and CDR2 is ANQGSEA. Trimming at V came to 0 bases and at J to 8 bases, leaving 9 bases not matched to a gene. The CDR3 extends over 14 amino acids. CDR3 sequence: CSVEDGQERDGYTF. CDR3 DNA: TGCAGCGTTGAAGATGGACAGGAGAGGGACGGCTACACCTTC.

The V gene is TRBV7-2, the J gene TRBJ2-7; 7 bases map to TRBD1. This CDR3 has 14 residues. Per germline, CDR1 SGHTA and CDR2 FQGNSA. The trim removed 8 bases at V and 4 bases at J, leaving 11 bases unmatched. DNA for the CDR3: TGTGCCAGCCGAGCAGGGCCCAGGGGGTACGAGCAGTACTTC. Residues: CASRAGPRGYEQYF.

The chain uses TRBV5-1 and TRBJ1-1; TRBD1 matches 7 bases. The CDR3 runs to 17 residues. Per germline, CDR1 SGHRS and CDR2 YFSETQ. V shed 0 bases, J shed 0 bases, and the junction held 8 bases outside the gene matches. The CDR3 nucleotides are TGCGCCAGCAGCTTGGTCGCAGGGGGGACCATGAACACTGAAGCTTTCTTT. Protein: CASSLVAGGTMNTEAFF.

The J gene is TRBJ2-7, the V gene TRBV5-1, with 9 nucleotides matching TRBD1. Trimming took 2 bases from V and 2 from J; bases not matched to a gene: 8. Germline CDR1 is SGHRS and CDR2 is YFSETQ. CDR3 length: 16 residues. The CDR3 DNA sequence: TGCGCCAGCAGCTTTACCGGGACAGGGATAGCCTACGAGCAGTACTTC. Translated, it gives CASSFTGTGIAYEQYF.

The chain employs TRBV4-1 and TRBJ2-1; 8 nucleotides agree with TRBD2. V was pared by 4 bases and J by 8 bases, with 7 bases of the junction left unmatched. The CDR3 totals 14 residues. Germline V gene data show CDR1 as MGHRA and CDR2 as YSYEKL. CDR3 sequence (DNA): TGCGCCAGCAGCCGGCGGGGGGAATGGGATGAGCAGTTCTTC. Protein: CASSRRGEWDEQFF.

J is TRBJ2-1 and V is TRBV11-3; 13 bases are shared with TRBD2. CDR1 and CDR2 (germline): SGHNT, YENEEA. With V trimmed by 5 bases and J by 9 bases, 10 bases remained unmatched. This CDR3 is built from 16 residues. CDR3 nucleotides: TGTGCCAGCAGCGCCTCAGGACTAGCGGGAGCAAGTGAGCAGTTCTTC. Its protein is CASSASGLAGASEQFF.

J is TRBJ1-6 and V is TRBV6-4, with TRBD1 as a possible D gene (6 bases). Germline assignment: CDR1 MRHNA and CDR2 SNTAGT. With 6 bases removed from V and 7 bases from J, the gap between germline ends came to 13 bases. This CDR3 is built from 14 residues. The CDR3: CASRDRSGNSPLHF. The CDR3 bases are TGTGCCAGCAGAGACAGGTCGGGGAATTCACCCCTCCACTTT.

For this clone: Mismatch with germline at one junction end may stem from a read error. The genes are TRBV2 and TRBJ2-7; D ambiguous. CDR3 length: 14 residues. Germline V gene data show CDR1 as SNHLY and CDR2 as FYNNEI. The CDR3 region has the DNA TGTGCCAGCAGTGAAATGGGTAGCTCCTACGAGCAGTACTTT. Protein: CASSEMGSSYEQYF.

The J gene is TRBJ2-2, the V gene TRBV6-6, with TRBD2 matching over 9 bases. Germline CDR1 and CDR2: MNHNY and SVGAGI (reference sequence). The CDR3 is 15 amino acids. V trimming: 5 bases; J trimming: 7 bases; junction bases outside the gene matches: 8. The CDR3 nucleotides are TGTGCCAGCAGTATCGGGCTAGCGGGGAGCGGGGAGCTGTTTTTT. This sequence encodes CASSIGLAGSGELFF.

The rearrangement joins TRBV7-9 to TRBJ2-1, with TRBD2 identical over 7 bases. The length of the CDR3 is 15 residues. The germline V gene has CDR1 SEHNR and CDR2 FQNEAQ (reference sequence). J gave up 3 bases and V 1 base, and 3 bases lay outside the gene matches. CDR3 residues: CASSLGSGVYNEQFF. The CDR3 nucleotides read TGTGCCAGCAGCTTAGGGAGCGGGGTCTACAATGAGCAGTTCTTC.